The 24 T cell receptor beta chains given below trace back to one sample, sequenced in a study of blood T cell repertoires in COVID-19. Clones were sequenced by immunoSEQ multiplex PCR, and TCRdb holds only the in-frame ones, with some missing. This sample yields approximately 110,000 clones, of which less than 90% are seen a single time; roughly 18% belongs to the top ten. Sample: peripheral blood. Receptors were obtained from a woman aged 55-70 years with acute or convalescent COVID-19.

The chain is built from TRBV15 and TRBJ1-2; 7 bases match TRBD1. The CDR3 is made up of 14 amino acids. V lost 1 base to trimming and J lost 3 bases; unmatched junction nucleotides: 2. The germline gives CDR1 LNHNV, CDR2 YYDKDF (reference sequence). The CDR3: CATSRGGQHYGYTF. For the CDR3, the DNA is TGTGCCACCAGCAGAGGGGGACAGCACTATGGCTACACCTTC. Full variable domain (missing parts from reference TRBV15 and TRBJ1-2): DAMVIQNPRYQVTQFGKPVTLSCSQTLNHNVMYWYQQKSSQAPKLLFHYYDKDFNNEADTPDNFQSRRPNTSFCFLDIRSPGLGDTAMYLCATSRGGQHYGYTFGSGTRLTVV.

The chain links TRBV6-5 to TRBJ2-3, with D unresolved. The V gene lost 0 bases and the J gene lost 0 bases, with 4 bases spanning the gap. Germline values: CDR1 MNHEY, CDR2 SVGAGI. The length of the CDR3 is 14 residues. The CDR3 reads CASSYSPSTDTQYF. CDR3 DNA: TGTGCCAGCAGTTACTCCCCTAGCACAGATACGCAGTATTTT.

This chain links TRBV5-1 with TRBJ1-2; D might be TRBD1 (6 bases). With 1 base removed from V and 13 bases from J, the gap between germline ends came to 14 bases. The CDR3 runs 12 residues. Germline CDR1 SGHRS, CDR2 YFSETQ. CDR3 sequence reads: CASSLRGGSSTF. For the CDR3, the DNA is TGCGCCAGCAGCTTGAGGGGGGGCTCCAGCACCTTC.

CDR3 nucleotide sequence: TGTGCCAGCAGCTTAACCGACAGGGGTCATGAAAAACTGTTTTTT. Protein product: CASSLTDRGHEKLFF. The chain uses TRBV7-9 and TRBJ1-4; 8 bases agree with TRBD1. J gave up 6 bases and V 2 bases, and 5 bases lay outside the gene matches. Germline-derived CDR1 and CDR2 are SEHNR and FQNEAQ (reference sequence). The length of the CDR3 is 15 residues.

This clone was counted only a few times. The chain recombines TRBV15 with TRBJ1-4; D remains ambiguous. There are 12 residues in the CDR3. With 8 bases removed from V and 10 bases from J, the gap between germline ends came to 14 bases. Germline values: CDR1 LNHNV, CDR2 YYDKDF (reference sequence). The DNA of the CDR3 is TGTGCCACCGAGACAAATCTCGGAAAACTGTTTTTT. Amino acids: CATETNLGKLFF.

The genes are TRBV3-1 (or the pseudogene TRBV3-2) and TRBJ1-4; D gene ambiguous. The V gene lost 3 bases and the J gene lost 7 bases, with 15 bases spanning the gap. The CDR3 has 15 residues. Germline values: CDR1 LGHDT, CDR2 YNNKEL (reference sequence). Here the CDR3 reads CASSQSTGEGEKLFF. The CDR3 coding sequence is TGTGCCAGCAGCCAGAGTACGGGAGAGGGTGAAAAACTGTTTTTT.

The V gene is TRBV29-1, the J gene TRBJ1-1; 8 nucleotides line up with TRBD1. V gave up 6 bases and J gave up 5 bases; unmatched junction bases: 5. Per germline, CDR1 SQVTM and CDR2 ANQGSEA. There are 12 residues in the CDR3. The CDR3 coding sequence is TGCAGCGTACAGGGGGGAGGAACTGAAGCTTTCTTT. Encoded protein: CSVQGGGTEAFF. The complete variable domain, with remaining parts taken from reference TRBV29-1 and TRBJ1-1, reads SAVISQKPSRDICQRGTSLTIQCQVDSQVTMMFWYRQQPGQSLTLIATANQGSEATYESGFVIDKFPISRPNLTFSTLTVSNMSPEDSSIYLCSVQGGGTEAFFGQGTRLTVV.

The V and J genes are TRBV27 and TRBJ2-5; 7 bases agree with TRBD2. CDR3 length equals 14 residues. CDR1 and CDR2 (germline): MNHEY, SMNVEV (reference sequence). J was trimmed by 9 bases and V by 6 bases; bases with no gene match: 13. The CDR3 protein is CASSPRDYVAAQYF. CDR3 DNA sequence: TGTGCCAGCAGCCCTCGGGACTATGTTGCGGCCCAGTACTTC.

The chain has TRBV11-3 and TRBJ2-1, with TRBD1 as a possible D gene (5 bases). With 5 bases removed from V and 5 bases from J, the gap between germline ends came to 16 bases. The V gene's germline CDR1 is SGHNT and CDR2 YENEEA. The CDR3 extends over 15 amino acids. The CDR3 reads CASSPGLTIDNEQFF. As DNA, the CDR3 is TGTGCCAGCAGCCCAGGGCTGACAATCGACAATGAGCAGTTCTTC.

CDR3 sequence: CASSPGQGVRTEAFF. The CDR3 coding sequence is TGTGCCAGCAGCCCCGGACAGGGGGTTAGGACTGAAGCTTTCTTT. The chain joins TRBV9 to TRBJ1-1; 10 bases are a match to TRBD1. The CDR3 loop spans 15 amino acids. V lost 4 bases, J lost 5 bases, and 8 bases stayed unmatched. Germline CDR1 reads SGDLS; CDR2 reads YYNGEE.

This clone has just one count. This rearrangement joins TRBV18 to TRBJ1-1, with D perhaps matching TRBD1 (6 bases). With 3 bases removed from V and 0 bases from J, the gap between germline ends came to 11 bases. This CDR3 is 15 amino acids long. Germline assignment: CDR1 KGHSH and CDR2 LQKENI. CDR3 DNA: TGTGCCAGCTCACCGGTAGGACAGTTGAACACTGAAGCTTTCTTT. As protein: CASSPVGQLNTEAFF.

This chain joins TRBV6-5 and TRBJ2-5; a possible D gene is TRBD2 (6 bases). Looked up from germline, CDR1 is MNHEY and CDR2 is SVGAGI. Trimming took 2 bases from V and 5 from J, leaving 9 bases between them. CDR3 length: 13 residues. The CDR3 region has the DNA TGTGCCAGCAGTTACGGGGGGAGCGAGACCCAGTACTTC. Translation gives CASSYGGSETQYF.

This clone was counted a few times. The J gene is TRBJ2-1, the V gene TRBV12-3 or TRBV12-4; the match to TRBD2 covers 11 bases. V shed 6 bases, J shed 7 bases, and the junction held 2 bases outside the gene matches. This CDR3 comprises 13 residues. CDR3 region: CASSPSGRNEQFF. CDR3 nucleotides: TGTGCCAGCAGCCCTAGCGGGAGGAATGAGCAGTTCTTC.

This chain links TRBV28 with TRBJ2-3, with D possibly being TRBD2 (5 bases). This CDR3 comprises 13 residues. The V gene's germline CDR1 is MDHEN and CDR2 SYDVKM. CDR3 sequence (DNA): TGTGCTCATGGAGCGGAGAGCACAGATACGCAGTATTTT. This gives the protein CAHGAESTDTQYF.

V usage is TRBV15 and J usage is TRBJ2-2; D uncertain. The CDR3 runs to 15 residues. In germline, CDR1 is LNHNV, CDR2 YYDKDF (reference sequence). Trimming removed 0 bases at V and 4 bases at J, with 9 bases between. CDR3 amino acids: CATSRDGPGTGELFF. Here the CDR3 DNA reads TGTGCCACCAGCAGAGATGGCCCAGGCACCGGGGAGCTGTTTTTT.

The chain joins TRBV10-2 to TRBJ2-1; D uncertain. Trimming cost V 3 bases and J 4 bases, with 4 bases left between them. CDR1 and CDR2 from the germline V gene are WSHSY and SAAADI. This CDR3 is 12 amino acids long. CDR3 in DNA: TGCGCCAGCAGTGACAGGTACAATGAGCAGTTCTTC. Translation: CASSDRYNEQFF.

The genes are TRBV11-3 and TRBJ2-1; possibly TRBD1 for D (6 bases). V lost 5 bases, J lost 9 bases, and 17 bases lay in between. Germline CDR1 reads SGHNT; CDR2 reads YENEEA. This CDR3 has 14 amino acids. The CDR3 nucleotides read TGTGCCAGCAGCCCCGCCAGGGGTGGTAGTGAGCAGTTCTTC. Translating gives CASSPARGGSEQFF.

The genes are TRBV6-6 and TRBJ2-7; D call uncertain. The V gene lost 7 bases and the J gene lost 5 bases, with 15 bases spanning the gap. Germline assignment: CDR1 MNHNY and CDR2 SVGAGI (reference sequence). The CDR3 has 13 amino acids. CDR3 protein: CASTLSDWDEQYF. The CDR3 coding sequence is TGTGCCAGCACCCTCTCCGACTGGGACGAGCAGTACTTC.

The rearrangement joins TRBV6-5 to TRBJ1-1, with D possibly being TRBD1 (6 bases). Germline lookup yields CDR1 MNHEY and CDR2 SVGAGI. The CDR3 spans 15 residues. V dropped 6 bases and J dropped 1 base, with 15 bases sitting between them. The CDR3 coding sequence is TGTGCCAGCAGGTCACAGGGTGAGGGGAACACTGAAGCTTTCTTT. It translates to CASRSQGEGNTEAFF.

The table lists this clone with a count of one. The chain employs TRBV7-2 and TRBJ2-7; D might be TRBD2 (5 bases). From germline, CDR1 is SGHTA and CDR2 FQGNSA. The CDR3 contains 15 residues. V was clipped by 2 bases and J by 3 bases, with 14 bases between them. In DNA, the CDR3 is TGTGCCAGCAGCTTATCTACCGGGAAGAACTACGAGCAGTACTTC. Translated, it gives CASSLSTGKNYEQYF.

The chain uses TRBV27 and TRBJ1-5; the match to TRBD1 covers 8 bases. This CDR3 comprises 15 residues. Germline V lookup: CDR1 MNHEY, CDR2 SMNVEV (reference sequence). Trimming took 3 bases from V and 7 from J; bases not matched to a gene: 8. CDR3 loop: CASSLGGTGGQPQHF. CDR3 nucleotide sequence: TGTGCCAGCAGTTTGGGAGGGACAGGTGGACAGCCCCAGCATTTT.

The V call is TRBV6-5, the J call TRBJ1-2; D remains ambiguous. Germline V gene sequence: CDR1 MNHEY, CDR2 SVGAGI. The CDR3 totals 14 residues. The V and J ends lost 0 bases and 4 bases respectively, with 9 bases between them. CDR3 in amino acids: CASSYSRGRYGYTF. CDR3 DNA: TGTGCCAGCAGTTACTCAAGAGGGCGCTATGGCTACACCTTC.

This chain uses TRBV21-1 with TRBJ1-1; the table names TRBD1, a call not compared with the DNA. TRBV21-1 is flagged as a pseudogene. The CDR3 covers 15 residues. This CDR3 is CASSKDGDSNTEAFF. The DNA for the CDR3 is TGTGCCAGCAGCAAAGACGGGGACAGTAACACTGAAGCTTTCTTT.

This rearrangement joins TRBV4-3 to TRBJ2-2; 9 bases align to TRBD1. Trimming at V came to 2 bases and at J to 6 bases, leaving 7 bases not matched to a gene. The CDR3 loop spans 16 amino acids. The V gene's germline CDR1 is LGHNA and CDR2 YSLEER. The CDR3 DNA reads TGCGCCAGCAGCCAAACTGGGACAGGGTCTCCCGGGGAGCTGTTTTTT. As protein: CASSQTGTGSPGELFF.